These 22 T cell receptor beta chains originate from one sample sequenced in a study of blood T cell repertoires in COVID-19. Method: immunoSEQ multiplex PCR; TCRdb's copy keeps in-frame clones and lacks some. Of roughly 250,000 clones listed, 86% are singletons. The source material was peripheral blood. The origin of the receptors is a woman under 40 with COVID-19, enrolled during active disease.

This rearrangement joins TRBV6-6 to TRBJ1-1, with 8 positions matching TRBD1. The germline gives CDR1 MNHNY, CDR2 SVGAGI (reference sequence). The CDR3 contains 15 residues. The V and J ends lost 5 bases and 6 bases, in that order; junction bases with no gene match: 11. CDR3 sequence reads: CASSPPGQGAPEAFF. DNA for the CDR3: TGTGCCAGCAGTCCCCCCGGCCAGGGGGCTCCTGAAGCTTTCTTT.

The rearrangement uses TRBV10-2 and TRBJ1-2; no firm D call. V was clipped by 10 bases and J by 0 bases, with 15 bases between them. This CDR3 region has 14 residues. Germline lookup yields CDR1 WSHSY and CDR2 SAAADI. The CDR3 DNA reads as TGCGCCACCCGAGGGCAGAACTCTAACTATGGCTACACCTTC. The encoded protein is CATRGQNSNYGYTF.

As DNA, the CDR3 is TGTGCCACCACCCATTGGGGACAGCTGAACACTGAAGCTTTCTTT. Encoded protein: CATTHWGQLNTEAFF. The V call is TRBV15, the J call TRBJ1-1, with TRBD1 matching over 7 bases. The trim removed 7 bases at V and 0 bases at J, leaving 8 bases unmatched. This CDR3 comprises 15 residues. The V gene's germline CDR1 is LNHNV and CDR2 YYDKDF (reference sequence).

The chain has TRBV6-5 and TRBJ1-1; the D is unclear. Germline loops: CDR1 MNHEY, CDR2 SVGAGI. V shed 4 bases and J shed 0 bases, with 6 bases lying between them. The CDR3 contains 13 residues. This CDR3 reads CASSFTVNTEAFF. CDR3 DNA: TGTGCCAGCAGTTTCACAGTGAACACTGAAGCTTTCTTT.

Worth noting for this clone: At one end the junction does not follow the germline gene, possibly because of a read error. This chain links TRBV7-9 with TRBJ1-2; D is uncertain. CDR3 length: 12 residues. CDR1 and CDR2 (germline): SEHNR, FQNEAQ (reference sequence). CDR3 amino acids: CASSTPTQSSDF. DNA for the CDR3: TGTGCCAGCAGCACACCGACACAATCCTCGGACTTC.

J is TRBJ2-1 and V is TRBV19; 7 nucleotides line up with TRBD1. The CDR3 runs to 15 residues. Germline trimming cut 5 bases from V and 2 bases from J; bases unmatched to any gene: 6. In germline, CDR1 is LNHDA, CDR2 SQIVND (reference sequence). CDR3 sequence: CASSRATGPYNEQFF. The CDR3 DNA reads as TGTGCCAGTAGTCGTGCGACAGGGCCCTACAATGAGCAGTTCTTC.

This rearrangement joins TRBV19 to TRBJ1-2; TRBD1 aligns across 9 bases. The CDR3 loop spans 17 amino acids. Germline trimming cut 8 bases from V and 8 bases from J; bases unmatched to any gene: 21. Germline lookup yields CDR1 LNHDA and CDR2 SQIVND (reference sequence). The CDR3 nucleotides are TGTGCCAGTGGGAACTTACCCGGGACAGGGCGCCTTCGGGGCTACACCTTC. Translated, it gives CASGNLPGTGRLRGYTF.

The chain joins TRBV19 to TRBJ1-4; no clear D. The V end was cut by 5 bases, the J end by 10 bases, with 11 bases between. This CDR3 region has 12 residues. From germline, CDR1 is LNHDA and CDR2 SQIVND (reference sequence). CDR3 DNA sequence: TGTGCCAGTAGTCCCACCGGAGGAAAACTGTTTTTT. Protein sequence: CASSPTGGKLFF. The whole variable domain, remainder taken from reference TRBV19 and TRBJ1-4, is DGGITQSPKYLFRKEGQNVTLSCEQNLNHDAMYWYRQDPGQGLRLIYYSQIVNDFQKGDIAEGYSVSREKKESFPLTVTSAQKNPTAFYLCASSPTGGKLFFGSGTQLSVL.

This chain joins TRBV3-1 (or the pseudogene TRBV3-2) and TRBJ2-5; D unclear. CDR1 is LGHDT and CDR2 is YNNKEL in the germline V gene (reference sequence). The CDR3 is made up of 14 amino acids. Trimming took 0 bases from V and 12 from J, leaving 17 bases between them. CDR3 in amino acids: CASSQDRDTLSKYF. The CDR3 coding sequence is TGTGCCAGCAGCCAAGATCGAGACACCTTATCCAAGTACTTC.

A word on this clone: Distinct nucleotide sequences in the sample also encode this CDR3. The chain links TRBV18 to TRBJ1-4; the D is unclear. Deletions cut 3 bases from V and 8 bases from J, with 7 bases between. Germline loops: CDR1 KGHSH, CDR2 LQKENI. The CDR3 totals 12 residues. Written as DNA, the CDR3 is TGTGCCAGCTCACCGGCGGGAGAAAAACTGTTTTTT. Amino acids: CASSPAGEKLFF.

The chain couples TRBV4-1 to TRBJ1-5, with 7 bases aligning to TRBD1. Germline V gives CDR1 MGHRA, CDR2 YSYEKL. The CDR3 contains 13 residues. V lost 3 bases to trimming and J lost 7 bases; unmatched junction nucleotides: 3. The CDR3 here is CASSQAGGQPQHF. Written as DNA, the CDR3 is TGCGCCAGCAGCCAGGCAGGGGGACAGCCCCAGCATTTT.

The genes are TRBV3-1 (or the pseudogene TRBV3-2) and TRBJ1-2; D remains ambiguous. Between the trimmed V and J ends, which lost 0 bases and 7 bases, there was a span of 24 bases. The CDR3 is made up of 18 amino acids. Germline V gene lookup returns CDR1 LGHDT and CDR2 YNNKEL (reference sequence). The CDR3 DNA reads TGTGCCAGCAGCCAAGACATAGTGGAGGCAGAATGGTTAGGTGGCTACACCTTC. Its translation is CASSQDIVEAEWLGGYTF.

The gene calls are TRBV20-1 and TRBJ1-6; TRBD1 might be the D (6 bases). The CDR3 loop spans 11 amino acids. V was cut by 6 bases and J by 9 bases, with 9 bases left in between. The V gene's germline CDR1 is DFQATT and CDR2 SNEGSKA (reference sequence). The CDR3 region is CSAPGASPLHF. CDR3 nucleotide sequence: TGCAGTGCCCCAGGGGCTTCACCCCTCCACTTT.

The gene calls are TRBV29-1 and TRBJ2-7; D gene ambiguous. Trimming removed 6 bases from V and 2 bases from J, with 11 bases in between. The V gene's germline CDR1 is SQVTM and CDR2 ANQGSEA. The CDR3 extends over 12 amino acids. CDR3: CSVASRAYEQYF. DNA for the CDR3: TGCAGCGTCGCCAGCCGGGCCTACGAGCAGTACTTC.

The V and J genes are TRBV6-2 or TRBV6-3 and TRBJ1-2, with a weak D call TRBD1 (5 bases). The V end was cut by 5 bases, the J end by 4 bases, with 14 bases between. The germline gives CDR1 MNHEY, CDR2 SVGEGT. CDR3 length equals 14 residues. The CDR3 is CASSHPGVGYGYTF. In DNA form, the CDR3 reads TGTGCCAGCAGTCATCCGGGGGTTGGCTATGGCTACACCTTC.

CDR3 residues: CASLEAQGTHEQYF. CDR3 nucleotide sequence: TGTGCCAGCTTAGAGGCCCAGGGGACCCACGAGCAGTACTTC. The chain links TRBV18 to TRBJ2-7; D may be TRBD1 (6 bases). The length of the CDR3 is 14 residues. The V gene lost 7 bases and the J gene lost 5 bases, with 18 bases spanning the gap. CDR1 is KGHSH and CDR2 is LQKENI in the germline V gene.

V is TRBV9 and J is TRBJ2-7; TRBD1 is a possible D gene (6 bases). V lost 5 bases, J lost 2 bases, and 14 bases lay in between. The CDR3 contains 14 residues. CDR1 SGDLS and CDR2 YYNGEE come from the germline V gene. The DNA for the CDR3 is TGTGCCAGCAGTGTCGACAGGATAGCCTACGAGCAGTACTTC. Translation: CASSVDRIAYEQYF.

The chain couples TRBV29-1 to TRBJ1-2; the D is unclear. There are 16 residues in the CDR3. Trimming took 3 bases from V and 0 from J, leaving 17 bases between them. Germline values: CDR1 SQVTM, CDR2 ANQGSEA. CDR3 loop: CSVEGGAGYANYGYTF. The CDR3 region has the DNA TGCAGCGTTGAGGGCGGTGCGGGGTATGCTAACTATGGCTACACCTTC.

The chain links TRBV4-1 to TRBJ1-2, with 7 positions matching TRBD1. This CDR3 spans 16 amino acids. Germline lookup yields CDR1 MGHRA and CDR2 YSYEKL. Trimming took 3 bases from V and 5 from J; bases not matched to a gene: 12. CDR3 residues: CASSHPDRVKWYGYTF. CDR3 DNA sequence: TGCGCCAGCAGCCACCCTGACAGGGTAAAATGGTATGGCTACACCTTC.

The chain links TRBV19 to TRBJ1-2, with D unclear. With 1 base removed from V and 0 bases from J, the gap between germline ends came to 9 bases. Per germline, CDR1 LNHDA and CDR2 SQIVND (reference sequence). The CDR3 contains 15 residues. The CDR3, as DNA: TGTGCCAGTAGTATAGGGCACGCTTCTAACTATGGCTACACCTTC. It translates to CASSIGHASNYGYTF.

The genes are TRBV5-1 and TRBJ2-2; 10 nucleotides line up with TRBD1. The germline gives CDR1 SGHRS, CDR2 YFSETQ. The CDR3 has 18 residues. V shed 0 bases, J shed 0 bases, and the junction held 5 bases outside the gene matches. The CDR3 DNA is TGCGCCAGCAGCTTGGGACCCGGGACAGGGGCGAACACCGGGGAGCTGTTTTTT. This codes for CASSLGPGTGANTGELFF. Drawing the rest from reference TRBV5-1 and TRBJ2-2, the complete variable domain is KAGVTQTPRYLIKTRGQQVTLSCSPISGHRSVSWYQQTPGQGLQFLFEYFSETQRNKGNFPGRFSGRQFSNSRSEMNVSTLELGDSALYLCASSLGPGTGANTGELFFGEGSRLTVL.

DNA for the CDR3: TGTGCCAGCAGCTTAGGAGGGACACCAAACTACGAGCAGTACTTC. Encoded protein: CASSLGGTPNYEQYF. V and J are TRBV7-8 and TRBJ2-7; tentative D call: TRBD1 (6 bases). V gave up 1 base and J gave up 3 bases, with 13 bases separating them. The CDR3 runs to 15 residues. CDR1 is SGHVS, CDR2 FQNEAQ, per germline.